This T cell receptor beta chain is from a study of blood T cell repertoires in COVID-19. V lost 6 bases, J lost 1 base, and 13 bases lay in between. The CDR3 runs to 15 residues. Germline V CDR1 and CDR2: MNHEY, SMNVEV (reference sequence). As originally analysed: The authors estimated nucleated cell counts from reference gene primer amplification. TCRdb's table, derived via immunoSEQ multiplex PCR, lists solely in-frame clones and lacks some. V, J and clone size are those of that table, while D and trimming were read from the DNA. Here the sample spans about 200,000 clones, approximately 82% being singletons.

This chain uses TRBV27 with TRBJ2-1, with D possibly TRBD2 on 6 matching bases. The sample taken for sequencing was peripheral blood. This TCR was sampled from a human donor in a cohort sampled during active COVID-19. The chain's CDR3 is CASRIPSASYNEQFF. CDR3 coding DNA: TGTGCCAGCAGAATACCTAGCGCTTCCTACAATGAGCAGTTCTTC.